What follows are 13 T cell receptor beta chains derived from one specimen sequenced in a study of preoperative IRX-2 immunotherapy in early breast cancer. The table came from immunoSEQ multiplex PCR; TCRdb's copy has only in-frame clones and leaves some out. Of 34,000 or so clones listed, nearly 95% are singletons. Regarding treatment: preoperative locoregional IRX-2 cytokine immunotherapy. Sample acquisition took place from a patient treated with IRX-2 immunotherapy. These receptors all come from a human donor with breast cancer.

This CDR3 reads CASSYDRGGETQYF. CDR3 coding DNA: TGTGCCAGCAGTTACGACAGGGGTGGAGAGACCCAGTACTTC. The rearrangement joins TRBV6-5 to TRBJ2-5, with 8 bases identical to TRBD1. The trim removed 2 bases at V and 4 bases at J, leaving 3 bases unmatched. The CDR3 length is 14 residues. The germline gives CDR1 MNHEY, CDR2 SVGAGI.

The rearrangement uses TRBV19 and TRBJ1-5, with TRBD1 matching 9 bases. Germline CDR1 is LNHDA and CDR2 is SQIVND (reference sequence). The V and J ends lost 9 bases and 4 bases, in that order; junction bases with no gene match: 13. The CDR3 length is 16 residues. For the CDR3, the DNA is TGTGCCAGCCTAACCCCGGGGACAGGGCTAAATCAGCCCCAGCATTTT. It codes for CASLTPGTGLNQPQHF.

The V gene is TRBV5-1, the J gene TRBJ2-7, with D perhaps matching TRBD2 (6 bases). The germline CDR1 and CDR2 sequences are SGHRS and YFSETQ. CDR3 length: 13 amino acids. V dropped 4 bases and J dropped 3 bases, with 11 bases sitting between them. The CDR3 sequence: CASSGGSVYEQYF. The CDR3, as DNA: TGCGCCAGCAGCGGGGGGTCAGTCTACGAGCAGTACTTC. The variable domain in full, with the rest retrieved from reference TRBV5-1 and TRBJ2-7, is KAGVTQTPRYLIKTRGQQVTLSCSPISGHRSVSWYQQTPGQGLQFLFEYFSETQRNKGNFPGRFSGRQFSNSRSEMNVSTLELGDSALYLCASSGGSVYEQYFGPGTRLTVT.

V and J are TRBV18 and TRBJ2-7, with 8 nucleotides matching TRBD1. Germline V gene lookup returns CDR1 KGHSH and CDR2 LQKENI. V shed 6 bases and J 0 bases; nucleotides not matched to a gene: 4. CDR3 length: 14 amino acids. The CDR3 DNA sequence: TGTGCCAGCTCCCGGACAGGGCACTCCTACGAGCAGTACTTC. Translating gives CASSRTGHSYEQYF.

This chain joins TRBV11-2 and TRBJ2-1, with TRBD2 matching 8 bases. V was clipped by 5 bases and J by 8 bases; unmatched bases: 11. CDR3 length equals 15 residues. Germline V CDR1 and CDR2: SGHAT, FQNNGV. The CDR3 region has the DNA TGTGCCAGCAGCGACCCTTCGGGGGGGCGGCATGAGCAGTTCTTC. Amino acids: CASSDPSGGRHEQFF. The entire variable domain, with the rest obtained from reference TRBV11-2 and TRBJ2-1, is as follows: EAGVAQSPRYKIIEKRQSVAFWCNPISGHATLYWYQQILGQGPKLLIQFQNNGVVDDSQLPKDRFSAERLKGVDSTLKIQPAKLEDSAVYLCASSDPSGGRHEQFFGPGTRLTVL.

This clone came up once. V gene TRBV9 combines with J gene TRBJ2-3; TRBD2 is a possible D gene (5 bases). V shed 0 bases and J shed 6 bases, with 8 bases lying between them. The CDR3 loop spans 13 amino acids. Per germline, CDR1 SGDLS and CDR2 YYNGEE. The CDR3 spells CASSVVGLDTQYF. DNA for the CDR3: TGTGCCAGCAGCGTAGTCGGACTCGATACGCAGTATTTT.

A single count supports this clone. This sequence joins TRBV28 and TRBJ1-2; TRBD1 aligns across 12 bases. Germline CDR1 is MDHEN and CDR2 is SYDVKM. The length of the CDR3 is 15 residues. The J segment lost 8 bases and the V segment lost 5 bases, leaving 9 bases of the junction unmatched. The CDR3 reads CASSPLGQGARGYTF. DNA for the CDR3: TGTGCCAGCAGTCCCTTGGGACAGGGGGCACGGGGCTACACCTTC.

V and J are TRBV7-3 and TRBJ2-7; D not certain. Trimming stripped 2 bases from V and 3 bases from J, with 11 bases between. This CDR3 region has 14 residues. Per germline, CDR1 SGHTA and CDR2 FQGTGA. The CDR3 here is CASSLGSGYYEQYF. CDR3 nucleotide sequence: TGTGCCAGCAGCTTAGGGTCCGGCTACTACGAGCAGTACTTC. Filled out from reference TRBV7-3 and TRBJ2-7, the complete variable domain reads GAGVSQTPSNKVTEKGKYVELRCDPISGHTALYWYRQSLGQGPEFLIYFQGTGAADDSGLPNDRFFAVRPEGSVSTLKIQRTERGDSAVYLCASSLGSGYYEQYFGPGTRLTVT.

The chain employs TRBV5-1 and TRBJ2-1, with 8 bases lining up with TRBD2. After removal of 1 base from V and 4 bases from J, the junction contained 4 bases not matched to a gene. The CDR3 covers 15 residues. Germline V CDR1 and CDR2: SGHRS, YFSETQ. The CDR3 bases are TGCGCCAGCAGCTTGACTAGCGGCCTTTACAATGAGCAGTTCTTC. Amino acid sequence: CASSLTSGLYNEQFF.

CDR3 coding DNA: TGTGCTAGTGGTTTGGTAGGCGGGCTTCCCCCTTTCTTT. Translation: CASGLVGGLPPFF. The V and J genes are TRBV12-5 and TRBJ1-1; no clear D gene. The CDR3 extends over 13 amino acids. The V end lost 0 bases, the J end lost 12 bases, and 14 bases lay between the germline ends. CDR1 and CDR2 from the germline V gene are LGHNT and FRNRAP.

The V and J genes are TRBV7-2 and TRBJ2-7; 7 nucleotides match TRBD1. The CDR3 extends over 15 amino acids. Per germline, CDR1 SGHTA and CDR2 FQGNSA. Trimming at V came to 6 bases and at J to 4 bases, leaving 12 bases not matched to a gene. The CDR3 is CASSKMSGTAYEQYF. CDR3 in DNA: TGTGCCAGCAGTAAGATGTCGGGGACAGCATACGAGCAGTACTTC.

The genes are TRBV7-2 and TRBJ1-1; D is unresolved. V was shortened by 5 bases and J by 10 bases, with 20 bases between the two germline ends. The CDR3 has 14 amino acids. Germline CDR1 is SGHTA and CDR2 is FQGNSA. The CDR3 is CASSQQETASRAFF. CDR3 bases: TGTGCCAGCAGCCAACAAGAAACAGCTTCCAGAGCTTTCTTT.

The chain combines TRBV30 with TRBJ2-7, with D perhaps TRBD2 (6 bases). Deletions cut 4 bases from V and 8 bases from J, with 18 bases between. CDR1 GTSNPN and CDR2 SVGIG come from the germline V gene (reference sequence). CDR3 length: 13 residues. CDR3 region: CAWTFGLGGQQYF. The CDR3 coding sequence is TGTGCCTGGACTTTTGGCTTGGGGGGTCAGCAGTACTTC. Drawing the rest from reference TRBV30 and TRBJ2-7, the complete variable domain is SQTIHQWPATLVQPVGSPLSLECTVEGTSNPNLYWYRQAAGRGLQLLFYSVGIGQISSEVPQNLSASRPQDRQFILSSKKLLLSDSGFYLCAWTFGLGGQQYFGPGTRLTVT.